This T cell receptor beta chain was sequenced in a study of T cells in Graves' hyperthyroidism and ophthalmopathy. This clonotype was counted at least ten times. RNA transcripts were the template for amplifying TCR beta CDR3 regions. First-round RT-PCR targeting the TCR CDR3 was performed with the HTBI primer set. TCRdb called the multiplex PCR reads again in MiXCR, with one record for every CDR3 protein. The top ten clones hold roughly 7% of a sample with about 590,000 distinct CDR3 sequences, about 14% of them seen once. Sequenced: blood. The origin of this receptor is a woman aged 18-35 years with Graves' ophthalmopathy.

DNA of the CDR3: TGTGCCAGCAGTGTTGTGAACCATGAGCAGTTCTTC. Protein: CASSVVNHEQFF. V gene TRBV6-1 combines with J gene TRBJ2-1; D remains ambiguous. V was shortened by 4 bases and J by 8 bases, with 9 bases between the two germline ends. CDR1 MNHNS and CDR2 SASEGT come from the germline V gene. The CDR3 totals 12 residues.